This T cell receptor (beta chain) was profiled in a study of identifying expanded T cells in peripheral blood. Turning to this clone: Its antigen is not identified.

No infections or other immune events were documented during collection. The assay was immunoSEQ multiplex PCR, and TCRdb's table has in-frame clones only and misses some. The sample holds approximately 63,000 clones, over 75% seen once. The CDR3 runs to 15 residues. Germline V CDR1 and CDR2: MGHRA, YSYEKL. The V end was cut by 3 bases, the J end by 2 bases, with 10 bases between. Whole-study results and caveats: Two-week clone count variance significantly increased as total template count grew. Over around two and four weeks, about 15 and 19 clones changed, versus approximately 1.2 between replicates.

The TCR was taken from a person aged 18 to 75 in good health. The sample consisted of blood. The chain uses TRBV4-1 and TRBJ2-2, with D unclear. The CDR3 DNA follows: TGCGCCAGCAGCCAGGCCTGGCAAAACACCGGGGAGCTGTTTTTT. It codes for CASSQAWQNTGELFF.